These 19 T cell receptor beta chains were sequenced from one sample in a study of T cells in Graves' hyperthyroidism and ophthalmopathy. TCR beta CDR3 regions were amplified from RNA transcripts. The TCR CDR3 was amplified in a first-round RT-PCR using the HTBI primer set. TCRdb ran MiXCR on the multiplex PCR reads and lists one entry per CDR3 protein. The sample lists more than 300,000 distinct CDR3 sequences, approximately 15% occurring once. The sequenced sample consisted of blood. The source of these receptors is a woman between 55 and 75 years old with Graves' hyperthyroidism.

This clonotype was detected only a few times. V is TRBV19 and J is TRBJ2-1, with D perhaps matching TRBD2 (6 bases). The CDR3 contains 14 residues. V lost 5 bases and J lost 5, with 13 bases in between. CDR1 LNHDA and CDR2 SQIVND come from the germline V gene (reference sequence). CDR3 sequence (DNA): TGTGCCAGTAGTGGGGTAGCGGTGGACAATGAGCAGTTCTTC. Amino acid sequence: CASSGVAVDNEQFF.

This clonotype was counted at least ten times. The gene calls are TRBV20-1 and TRBJ1-1, with 7 bases lining up with TRBD1. With V trimmed by 3 bases and J by 4 bases, 5 bases remained unmatched. The CDR3 length is 13 residues. Germline CDR1 reads DFQATT; CDR2 reads SNEGSKA (reference sequence). The CDR3, as DNA: TGCAGTGCTAGCGGCAGGGGGGGCACTGAAGCTTTCTTT. Protein: CSASGRGGTEAFF.

This clonotype showed up many times. The chain uses TRBV5-6 and TRBJ2-5; D is unclear. Germline loops: CDR1 SGHDT, CDR2 YYEEEE. This CDR3 is built from 13 residues. Trimming removed 2 bases from V and 5 bases from J, with 10 bases in between. CDR3 loop: CASSFSRLETQYF. CDR3 DNA: TGTGCCAGCAGCTTTAGTAGGTTGGAGACCCAGTACTTC.

The genes are TRBV24-1 and TRBJ2-3; TRBD1 might be the D (6 bases). V lost 2 bases and J lost 0, with 14 bases in between. CDR3 length: 17 amino acids. The V gene's germline CDR1 is KGHDR and CDR2 SFDVKD. This CDR3 is CATSDSPGTPSTDTQYF. The CDR3 DNA reads as TGTGCCACCAGTGATTCCCCCGGGACACCTAGCACAGATACGCAGTATTTT.

The sample holds many counts of this clonotype. This chain links TRBV27 with TRBJ2-3; D not resolved. V shed 10 bases and J shed 5 bases, with 10 bases lying between them. Germline V CDR1 and CDR2: MNHEY, SMNVEV (reference sequence). The CDR3 runs to 11 residues. CDR3 sequence reads: CATQWLDTQYF. The CDR3 DNA follows: TGTGCCACTCAGTGGCTAGATACGCAGTATTTT.

The chain uses TRBV4-1 and TRBJ2-7; TRBD1 matches 8 bases. V shed 4 bases and J 2 bases; nucleotides not matched to a gene: 4. Per the germline V gene, CDR1 is MGHRA and CDR2 is YSYEKL. CDR3 size: 14 residues. CDR3 sequence: CASSRPTGAYEQYF. The CDR3 nucleotides are TGCGCCAGCAGCCGGCCGACAGGGGCCTACGAGCAGTACTTC.

The V call is TRBV9, the J call TRBJ2-7; 12 bases map to TRBD2. Unmatched junction bases numbered 10, after V lost 4 bases and J lost 5 bases. CDR1 SGDLS and CDR2 YYNGEE come from the germline V gene. The CDR3 is made up of 16 amino acids. CDR3: CASSPRLAGVPHEQYF. Written as DNA, the CDR3 is TGTGCCAGCAGCCCTAGACTAGCGGGAGTCCCCCACGAGCAGTACTTC.

This clonotype was counted at least ten times. The V gene is TRBV29-1, the J gene TRBJ1-2; TRBD1 agrees at 7 bases. CDR1 is SQVTM and CDR2 is ANQGSEA in the germline V gene. Losses at the gene ends were 6 bases for V and 8 bases for J; bases not matched to a gene: 9. CDR3 length equals 12 residues. CDR3 DNA: TGCAGCGTCCGGACAGGTGGACTGGGCTACACCTTC. It translates to CSVRTGGLGYTF.

This clonotype was found a few times. The chain has TRBV20-1 and TRBJ2-1; 8 positions match TRBD2. Germline V gene lookup returns CDR1 DFQATT and CDR2 SNEGSKA (reference sequence). The J segment lost 2 bases and the V segment lost 5 bases, leaving 5 bases of the junction unmatched. The CDR3 has 14 residues. The CDR3 DNA reads TGCAGTGCTCTAGCGGGCCGCACCTACAATGAGCAGTTCTTC. Residues: CSALAGRTYNEQFF.

V is TRBV29-1 and J is TRBJ1-1; D ambiguous. The CDR3 contains 11 residues. Germline V gives CDR1 SQVTM, CDR2 ANQGSEA. The CDR3 DNA sequence: TGCAGTGAGGGAATGAACACTGAAGCTTTCTTT. Translating gives CSEGMNTEAFF.

In this sample, this clonotype turned up many times. The chain recombines TRBV11-2 with TRBJ2-7; 7 bases are shared with TRBD2. Germline V gene data show CDR1 as SGHAT and CDR2 as FQNNGV. V gave up 2 bases and J gave up 4 bases; unmatched junction bases: 5. The CDR3 is made up of 14 amino acids. For the CDR3, the DNA is TGTGCCAGCAGCTTATTGGCTAGCGGATACGAGCAGTACTTC. Its translation: CASSLLASGYEQYF.

At least ten counts were recorded for this clonotype. The J gene is TRBJ2-2, the V gene TRBV7-9, with D possibly being TRBD1 or TRBD2 (5 bases each). The CDR3 is 13 residues long. Trimming shortened V by 5 bases and J by 4 bases, and 8 bases separated the two germline ends. Germline lookup yields CDR1 SEHNR and CDR2 FQNEAQ (reference sequence). CDR3: CASSHGTTGELFF. The CDR3 DNA reads as TGTGCCAGCAGCCACGGGACCACCGGGGAGCTGTTTTTT.

In its sample, this clonotype was seen many times. The chain couples TRBV5-1 to TRBJ2-5; 7 nucleotides agree with TRBD2. CDR1 SGHRS and CDR2 YFSETQ come from the germline V gene. This CDR3 contains 15 residues. After removal of 1 base from V and 2 bases from J, the junction contained 5 bases not matched to a gene. The chain's CDR3 is CASSLWASGQETQYF. CDR3 in DNA: TGCGCCAGCAGCTTGTGGGCTAGCGGACAAGAGACCCAGTACTTC.

This clonotype was detected only a few times. The genes are TRBV6-1 and TRBJ1-2, with TRBD1 matching over 9 bases. CDR3 length: 13 residues. Trimming at V came to 6 bases and at J to 5 bases, leaving 4 bases not matched to a gene. Germline CDR1 reads MNHNS; CDR2 reads SASEGT. The CDR3 coding sequence is TGTGCCAGCAGACAGACAGGGGGGTATGGCTACACCTTC. The encoded protein is CASRQTGGYGYTF.

CDR3 DNA sequence: TGTGCCAGCAGCTTACACAGGGGCCCCAATCAGCCCCAGCATTTT. Its protein is CASSLHRGPNQPQHF. The genes are TRBV11-3 and TRBJ1-5; 7 bases fit TRBD1. The CDR3 is 15 amino acids. V shed 2 bases and J 3 bases; nucleotides not matched to a gene: 4. Looked up from germline, CDR1 is SGHNT and CDR2 is YENEEA.

This clonotype has just one count. Given a much more abundant clone one base away, this may be a read error. This sequence joins TRBV28 and TRBJ2-7, with a tentative D call TRBD2 (5 bases). Trimming removed 11 bases at V and 6 bases at J, with 20 bases between. CDR3 length: 13 residues. CDR1 is MDHEN and CDR2 is SYDVKM in the germline V gene. Here the CDR3 reads CAGEDTSTSEQYF. The CDR3 DNA reads as TGTGCCGGCGAAGACACCTCAACTAGCGAGCAGTACTTC.

The table lists this clonotype with many counts. This chain uses TRBV7-9 with TRBJ2-1, with a tentative D call TRBD1 (5 bases). The CDR3 is 16 amino acids. V lost 3 bases, J lost 0 bases, and 12 bases lay in between. The germline V gene has CDR1 SEHNR and CDR2 FQNEAQ (reference sequence). CDR3 residues: CASSLTDASSYNEQFF. CDR3 nucleotide sequence: TGTGCCAGCAGCTTGACAGACGCGAGCTCCTACAATGAGCAGTTCTTC.

V gene TRBV15 combines with J gene TRBJ2-3; maybe TRBD1 (5 bases). Trimming stripped 0 bases from V and 0 bases from J, with 10 bases between. The germline CDR1 and CDR2 sequences are LNHNV and YYDKDF (reference sequence). This CDR3 is built from 16 residues. This CDR3 reads CATSRDRGPSTDTQYF. CDR3 bases: TGTGCCACCAGCAGAGATAGGGGTCCTAGCACAGATACGCAGTATTTT.

This chain links TRBV15 with TRBJ2-5; tentatively, D is TRBD1 (6 bases). The germline gives CDR1 LNHNV, CDR2 YYDKDF (reference sequence). V lost 0 bases and J lost 2, with 10 bases in between. The CDR3 length is 15 residues. Here the CDR3 DNA reads TGTGCCACCAGCAGAGATCGGCAGGGGCAAGAGACCCAGTACTTC. Protein product: CATSRDRQGQETQYF. The variable domain in full, with the rest retrieved from reference TRBV15 and TRBJ2-5, is DAMVIQNPRYQVTQFGKPVTLSCSQTLNHNVMYWYQQKSSQAPKLLFHYYDKDFNNEADTPDNFQSRRPNTSFCFLDIRSPGLGDTAMYLCATSRDRQGQETQYFGPGTRLLVL.